One sample yielded the 30 T cell receptor beta chains listed below, sequenced in a study of blood T cells in healthy people across ages. A second 7 to 11 cycle PCR used barcoded and J-beta primers. TCRdb processed the 5' RACE reads anew with MiXCR; each CDR3 protein has one entry. The sample lists 1.8 million or so distinct CDR3 sequences; about 39% were seen once. The sample consisted of blood. The receptors were sampled from a human donor in good health.

This clonotype was detected a few times. The CDR3 loop reads CASSPAFNYGLMNTEAFF. The CDR3 DNA is TGTGCCAGCAGTCCGGCATTTAACTATGGGCTGATGAACACTGAAGCTTTCTTT. The rearrangement uses TRBV27 and TRBJ1-1; D remains unclear. Trimming removed 5 bases from V and 0 bases from J, with 22 bases in between. The CDR3 consists of 18 residues. Germline CDR1 and CDR2: MNHEY and SMNVEV (reference sequence).

This clonotype has just a few counts. V gene TRBV24-1 combines with J gene TRBJ1-2; unclear D gene. The CDR3 extends over 13 amino acids. Germline loops: CDR1 KGHDR, CDR2 SFDVKD. V lost 1 base and J 1 base, leaving 3 bases between the germline ends. CDR3 in amino acids: CATSDFDNYGYTF. The DNA for the CDR3 is TGTGCCACCAGTGATTTCGATAACTATGGCTACACCTTC.

This clonotype is a singleton in its sample. The chain employs TRBV6-6 and TRBJ1-5, with no clear D. In germline, CDR1 is MNHNY, CDR2 SVGAGI (reference sequence). CDR3 length equals 14 residues. Trimming cost V 4 bases and J 2 bases, with 9 bases left between them. This CDR3 reads CASSSTDGNQPQHF. The CDR3 DNA follows: TGTGCCAGCAGTTCAACCGACGGCAATCAGCCCCAGCATTTT.

This clonotype was seen only a few times. The chain combines TRBV3-1 with TRBJ2-7; D is ambiguous. This CDR3 spans 13 amino acids. From germline, CDR1 is LGHDT and CDR2 YNNKEL (reference sequence). Between the trimmed V and J ends, which lost 4 bases and 6 bases, there was a span of 13 bases. CDR3 DNA: TGTGCCAGCAGCCTTCTGGGTAATGTCGAGCAGTACTTC. This encodes CASSLLGNVEQYF.

The chain combines TRBV24-1 with TRBJ2-6; D unresolved. The V end lost 4 bases, the J end lost 0 bases, and 6 bases lay between the germline ends. Germline V CDR1 and CDR2: KGHDR, SFDVKD. The CDR3 runs to 15 residues. CDR3 nucleotides: TGTGCCACCAGTGACCGGAACTCTGGGGCCAACGTCCTGACTTTC. Amino acid sequence: CATSDRNSGANVLTF.

V gene TRBV7-8 combines with J gene TRBJ2-5; the D is unclear. This CDR3 contains 15 residues. Looked up from germline, CDR1 is SGHVS and CDR2 is FQNEAQ. Trimming took 5 bases from V and 2 from J, leaving 15 bases between them. The CDR3 coding sequence is TGTGCCAGCAGCCGACCTCTCGAAGGGCAAGAGACCCAGTACTTC. This gives the protein CASSRPLEGQETQYF.

V is TRBV9 and J is TRBJ1-1; D is undetermined. The V gene's germline CDR1 is SGDLS and CDR2 YYNGEE. Between the trimmed V and J ends, which lost 0 bases and 3 bases, there was a span of 12 bases. This CDR3 region has 15 residues. The CDR3 protein is CASSVGPGADTEAFF. The CDR3 coding sequence is TGTGCCAGCAGCGTAGGTCCCGGTGCTGACACTGAAGCTTTCTTT. The full variable domain, its missing parts supplied by reference TRBV9 and TRBJ1-1, is DSGVTQTPKHLITATGQRVTLRCSPRSGDLSVYWYQQSLDQGLQFLIQYYNGEERAKGNILERFSAQQFPDLHSELNLSSLELGDSALYFCASSVGPGADTEAFFGQGTRLTVV.

The chain employs TRBV7-3 and TRBJ2-3, with D maybe TRBD1 (7 bases). V lost 5 bases, J lost 5 bases, and 17 bases lay in between. The germline V gene has CDR1 SGHTA and CDR2 FQGTGA. This CDR3 has 15 residues. For the CDR3, the DNA is TGTGCCAGCAGCATCGGACAGGAGGGCATAGATACGCAGTATTTT. This gives the protein CASSIGQEGIDTQYF.

For this clonotype: Compared with germline, one end of the junction differs, possibly owing to a read error. CDR3 amino acids: CNVGQVNQETQYF. The CDR3 DNA reads as TGCAACGTTGGTCAGGTTAACCAAGAGACCCAGTACTTC. This chain connects TRBV29-1 to TRBJ2-5; no clear D. The CDR3 extends over 13 amino acids. Germline V lookup: CDR1 SQVTM, CDR2 ANQGSEA.

Only a few counts were recorded for this clonotype. The chain has TRBV5-1 and TRBJ2-5; 7 bases are a match to TRBD1. CDR1 is SGHRS, CDR2 YFSETQ, per germline. The CDR3 spans 13 residues. The junction had 7 bases not matched to a gene; V was cut back by 6 bases and J by 5 bases. DNA for the CDR3: TGCGCCAGCATCGAACAGGGGTCTGAGACCCAGTACTTC. Its protein product is CASIEQGSETQYF.

Note on this clonotype: The junction and the germline gene differ at one end; a read error may be behind it. The chain recombines TRBV7-2 with TRBJ1-1; tentatively, D is TRBD1 (5 bases). CDR3 length: 14 amino acids. From germline, CDR1 is SGHTA and CDR2 FQGNSA. CDR3 sequence (DNA): TGTGCCAGCAGCCTAGGTCAGGGAGGGACTGGAGCTTTCTTT. Amino acids: CASSLGQGGTGAFF. The full variable domain, with the rest looked up from reference TRBV7-2 and TRBJ1-1, is GAGVSQSPSNKVTEKGKDVELRCDPISGHTALYWYRQSLGQGLEFLIYFQGNSAPDKSGLPSDRFSAERTGGSVSTLTIQRTQQEDSAVYLCASSLGQGGTGAFFGQGTRLTVV.

The chain has TRBV12-3 or TRBV12-4 and TRBJ1-5; 7 nucleotides agree with TRBD1. CDR3 length equals 16 residues. The V segment lost 2 bases and the J segment 5 bases; nucleotides outside the gene matches: 9. DNA of the CDR3: TGTGCCAGCAGTTTAACTCAGGGGGGCTCCTATCAGCCCCAGCATTTT. This encodes CASSLTQGGSYQPQHF.

This clonotype was detected only a few times. The J gene is TRBJ1-2, the V gene TRBV7-8; maybe TRBD1 (5 bases). CDR3 size: 13 residues. CDR1 is SGHVS, CDR2 FQNEAQ, per germline. The V and J ends lost 2 bases and 6 bases respectively, with 10 bases between them. The CDR3 nucleotides read TGTGCCAGCAGCTTAACCAGGGTCGATGGCTACACCTTC. The encoded protein is CASSLTRVDGYTF.

On this clonotype itself: Its ends do not fully match the called genes, so a read error is possible. The CDR3 DNA reads as TGTGCCGGCAGCTTGGGGGGTCAGGGGGGAGATACGCAGTATTTT. Its protein is CAGSLGGQGGDTQYF. V and J are TRBV7-2 and TRBJ2-3; possible D gene TRBD1, 7 bases. This CDR3 is 15 amino acids long. The germline V gene has CDR1 SGHTA and CDR2 FQGNSA.

This clonotype came up a few times. The rearrangement uses TRBV7-3 and TRBJ1-2, with D maybe TRBD1 (5 bases). Looked up from germline, CDR1 is SGHTA and CDR2 is FQGTGA. The CDR3 spans 13 residues. V gave up 3 bases and J gave up 4 bases, with 9 bases separating them. CDR3 DNA: TGTGCCAGCAGCTTCGAACAGGCCTATGGCTACACCTTC. Protein sequence: CASSFEQAYGYTF. The entire variable domain, with the rest obtained from reference TRBV7-3 and TRBJ1-2, is as follows: GAGVSQTPSNKVTEKGKYVELRCDPISGHTALYWYRQSLGQGPEFLIYFQGTGAADDSGLPNDRFFAVRPEGSVSTLKIQRTERGDSAVYLCASSFEQAYGYTFGSGTRLTVV.

The chain employs TRBV5-4 and TRBJ2-5; D tentatively reads TRBD1 or TRBD2 (5 bases each). CDR1 is SGHNT, CDR2 YYREEE, per germline (reference sequence). Trimming took 0 bases from V and 7 from J, leaving 13 bases between them. This CDR3 has 14 residues. The CDR3 is CASSLGGQGATQYF. Here the CDR3 DNA reads TGTGCCAGCAGCTTGGGAGGGCAGGGAGCGACCCAGTACTTC.

This clonotype has just a few counts. The chain combines TRBV28 with TRBJ1-2; 9 bases align to TRBD1. With 6 bases clipped from V and 0 bases from J, the junction kept 14 bases outside the gene matches. There are 18 residues in the CDR3. The germline CDR1 and CDR2 sequences are MDHEN and SYDVKM. The CDR3 region is CASSRRDRALYSNYGYTF. The CDR3 DNA reads TGTGCCAGCAGCAGACGGGACAGGGCCTTATACTCTAACTATGGCTACACCTTC.

The chain links TRBV20-1 to TRBJ2-4; a weak D match, TRBD2 (7 bases). V lost 0 bases, J lost 8 bases, and 17 bases lay in between. CDR3 length: 15 residues. CDR1 and CDR2 from the germline V gene are DFQATT and SNEGSKA (reference sequence). The CDR3 coding sequence is TGCAGTGCTAGAGATTACGGGGGGCAGGGGTACATTCAGTACTTC. Residues: CSARDYGGQGYIQYF.

The chain employs TRBV5-5 and TRBJ2-6, with D unresolved. V gave up 3 bases and J gave up 4 bases, with 11 bases separating them. The CDR3 contains 15 residues. CDR1 and CDR2 (germline): SGHKS, YYEKEE (reference sequence). DNA for the CDR3: TGTGCCAGCAGCTCCAGCGTGTCCGGGGCCAACGTCCTGACTTTC. It yields the protein CASSSSVSGANVLTF.

A remark on this clonotype: Mismatch with germline at one junction end may stem from a read error. The chain carries TRBV12-3 or TRBV12-4 and TRBJ1-1; TRBD1 matches at 10 bases. This CDR3 has 14 residues. CDR3 in DNA: TGTGCCATCAGTTTCCGGGACAGGGGTACTGAAGCTTTCTTT. Translation gives CAISFRDRGTEAFF.

A remark on this clonotype: An end of the junction does not agree with germline; a read error may underlie this. The rearrangement uses TRBV3-1 and TRBJ2-7, with D maybe TRBD1 (5 bases). Germline CDR1 LGHDT, CDR2 YNNKEL (reference sequence). The CDR3 contains 13 residues. The CDR3 is CVSSHQGSDEQYF. CDR3 in DNA: TGTGTCAGCAGCCACCAGGGTTCGGACGAGCAGTACTTC.

The sample holds a few counts of this clonotype. J is TRBJ1-2 and V is TRBV2; D is unclear. The germline V gene has CDR1 SNHLY and CDR2 FYNNEI. The CDR3 length is 12 residues. V was cut by 9 bases and J by 4 bases, with 12 bases left in between. CDR3 loop: CASIEISYGYTF. The CDR3 nucleotides read TGTGCCAGTATTGAGATCAGCTATGGCTACACCTTC.

The sample holds a few counts of this clonotype. The J gene is TRBJ2-3, the V gene TRBV7-9, with D perhaps TRBD2 (5 bases). V lost 7 bases, J lost 4 bases, and 12 bases lay in between. This CDR3 spans 13 amino acids. Germline CDR1 reads SEHNR; CDR2 reads FQNEAQ (reference sequence). CDR3 amino acids: CASTVAGADTQYF. The DNA of the CDR3 is TGTGCCAGCACCGTGGCGGGCGCAGATACGCAGTATTTT. The whole variable domain, filled in from reference TRBV7-9 and TRBJ2-3, reads DTGVSQNPRHKITKRGQNVTFRCDPISEHNRLYWYRQTLGQGPEFLTYFQNEAQLEKSRLLSDRFSAERPKGSFSTLEIQRTEQGDSAMYLCASTVAGADTQYFGPGTRLTVL.

This chain uses TRBV6-5 with TRBJ2-7; 8 bases match TRBD1. The V and J ends lost 7 bases and 3 bases, in that order; junction bases with no gene match: 8. The CDR3 covers 14 residues. The germline V gene has CDR1 MNHEY and CDR2 SVGAGI. The CDR3 loop reads CASKKQGGSYEQYF. In DNA form, the CDR3 reads TGTGCCAGCAAGAAACAGGGGGGAAGCTACGAGCAGTACTTC.

This chain uses TRBV20-1 with TRBJ1-1; possibly TRBD1 for D (5 bases). The CDR3 is 15 residues long. CDR1 and CDR2 from the germline V gene are DFQATT and SNEGSKA (reference sequence). V was pared by 2 bases and J by 3 bases, with 16 bases between. The CDR3 sequence: CSARRFPLGDTEAFF. CDR3 coding DNA: TGCAGTGCTAGACGTTTCCCATTAGGGGACACTGAAGCTTTCTTT.

This clonotype has just a few counts. This sequence joins TRBV29-1 and TRBJ2-6; possible D gene TRBD2, 5 bases. CDR3 length: 15 residues. V was trimmed by 6 bases and J by 1 base, leaving 13 bases between them. Germline-derived CDR1 and CDR2 are SQVTM and ANQGSEA. The chain's CDR3 is CSVGEYTSGANVLTF. The CDR3 DNA reads as TGCAGCGTCGGGGAATACACTTCTGGGGCCAACGTCCTGACTTTC.

V gene TRBV10-3 combines with J gene TRBJ2-1; 7 bases map to TRBD1. Germline assignment: CDR1 ENHRY and CDR2 SYGVKD. This CDR3 contains 16 residues. J gave up 0 bases and V 7 bases, and 9 bases lay outside the gene matches. CDR3 region: CAITLGTASSYNEQFF. DNA for the CDR3: TGTGCCATCACCCTGGGGACAGCAAGCTCCTACAATGAGCAGTTCTTC.

The chain couples TRBV6-2 or TRBV6-3 to TRBJ2-7; D may match TRBD1 or TRBD2 (5 bases each). V lost 7 bases, J lost 2 bases, and 21 bases lay in between. This CDR3 comprises 16 residues. Per germline, CDR1 MNHEY and CDR2 SVGEGT. This CDR3 is CASNSRSHGAPYEQYF. CDR3 nucleotides: TGTGCCAGCAATTCCCGCTCCCACGGGGCGCCCTACGAGCAGTACTTC.

The rearrangement joins TRBV4-3 to TRBJ2-6, with D possibly being TRBD2 (6 bases). Germline CDR1 reads LGHNA; CDR2 reads YSLEER. This CDR3 region has 16 residues. Trimming left V 0 bases short and J 4 bases short, with 10 bases between. The CDR3: CASSQDGGVGANVLTF. Written as DNA, the CDR3 is TGCGCCAGCAGCCAAGATGGAGGGGTCGGGGCCAACGTCCTGACTTTC.

The table lists this clonotype with a few counts. The chain recombines TRBV6-1 with TRBJ2-1, with D possibly being TRBD2 (6 bases). Trimming removed 7 bases from V and 0 bases from J, with 16 bases in between. Germline V lookup: CDR1 MNHNS, CDR2 SASEGT. The CDR3 has 16 residues. The CDR3 here is CASKFWGESSYNEQFF. The CDR3, as DNA: TGTGCCAGCAAATTCTGGGGGGAAAGCTCCTACAATGAGCAGTTCTTC.